The 10 T cell receptor beta chains reported below all come from one sample, sequenced in a study of blood T cell repertoires in COVID-19. The protocol was immunoSEQ multiplex PCR, while the TCRdb copy is restricted to in-frame clones and leaves out a portion. The sample lists tens of thousands of clones; around 86% were seen once. Sequenced material: peripheral blood. These receptors all come from a man in his forties or fifties with active COVID-19.

The chain recombines TRBV27 with TRBJ1-2, with 7 bases aligning to TRBD1. There are 15 residues in the CDR3. V lost 6 bases and J lost 1; bases outside the gene matches: 8. Looked up from germline, CDR1 is MNHEY and CDR2 is SMNVEV (reference sequence). CDR3 protein: CASSQTGPYNYGYTF. Here the CDR3 DNA reads TGTGCCAGCAGCCAGACAGGGCCTTATAACTATGGCTACACCTTC.

This chain connects TRBV19 to TRBJ2-1; the match to TRBD2 covers 14 bases. The CDR3 is 14 residues long. Unmatched junction bases numbered 6, after V lost 4 bases and J lost 13 bases. CDR1 and CDR2 (germline): LNHDA, SQIVND (reference sequence). The CDR3 DNA sequence: TGTGCCAGTAGTAAGGGACTAGCGGGAGTATCTCAGTTCTTC. Its translation is CASSKGLAGVSQFF.

V is TRBV5-1 and J is TRBJ2-5; TRBD2 aligns across 14 bases. CDR3 length: 20 amino acids. Germline V lookup: CDR1 SGHRS, CDR2 YFSETQ. J lost 2 bases, V lost 5 bases, and 17 bases had no gene match. The CDR3 region is CASRGKGLAGVYIDQETQYF. The CDR3 DNA reads as TGCGCCAGCAGAGGGAAGGGACTAGCGGGAGTATATATCGATCAAGAGACCCAGTACTTC.

For this clone: Additional DNA sequences in this sample encode the identical CDR3. The V and J genes are TRBV5-1 and TRBJ2-5; the match to TRBD2 covers 13 bases. The ends lost 0 bases at V and 0 bases at J; junction bases unmatched: 2. The length of the CDR3 is 17 residues. Germline V lookup: CDR1 SGHRS, CDR2 YFSETQ. CDR3 sequence reads: CASSLEGTSGDQETQYF. The DNA of the CDR3 is TGCGCCAGCAGCTTGGAGGGGACTAGCGGGGACCAAGAGACCCAGTACTTC.

This clone was recorded once. Other DNA sequences in the sample encode the same CDR3. The genes are TRBV7-9 and TRBJ2-3; D unresolved. Trimming removed 4 bases at V and 0 bases at J, with 5 bases between. Germline values: CDR1 SEHNR, CDR2 FQNEAQ (reference sequence). This CDR3 contains 13 residues. The CDR3: CASSSGSTDTQYF. The CDR3 nucleotides are TGTGCCAGCAGCTCCGGTAGCACAGATACGCAGTATTTT.

This clone was detected only a few times. This chain uses TRBV28 with TRBJ2-2; 7 nucleotides align to TRBD1. The junction had 3 bases not matched to a gene; V was cut back by 4 bases and J by 13 bases. Germline CDR1 is MDHEN and CDR2 is SYDVKM. The CDR3 is 11 residues long. This chain's CDR3 is CASSSGQWLFF. CDR3 nucleotides: TGTGCCAGCAGTTCGGGACAGTGGCTGTTTTTT.

The chain carries TRBV7-9 and TRBJ2-1; the D gene is possibly TRBD2 (6 bases). Trimming cost V 3 bases and J 7 bases, with 13 bases left between them. Per germline, CDR1 SEHNR and CDR2 FQNEAQ (reference sequence). The CDR3 contains 14 residues. CDR3 region: CASSFSGTGNEQFF. The CDR3 DNA sequence: TGTGCCAGCAGCTTTTCCGGGACTGGGAATGAGCAGTTCTTC.

V and J are TRBV28 and TRBJ2-7; D possibly corresponds to TRBD1 (6 bases). This CDR3 contains 15 residues. Per germline, CDR1 MDHEN and CDR2 SYDVKM. Trimming pared 5 bases from V and 7 bases from J, leaving 21 bases between. In nucleotides, the CDR3 is TGTGCCAGCAGTGCCCTGGACAGCCGATCGCGGGAGCAGTACTTC. Encoded protein: CASSALDSRSREQYF.

This clone was observed once. This chain uses TRBV19 with TRBJ2-1; 10 bases map to TRBD2. The V gene end was trimmed by 7 bases and the J gene end by 7 bases; junction bases not matched to a gene: 7. This CDR3 comprises 14 residues. Germline V lookup: CDR1 LNHDA, CDR2 SQIVND (reference sequence). For the CDR3, the DNA is TGTGCCAGTATTATTCAAGCGGGGGGGAATGAGCAGTTCTTC. Translation gives CASIIQAGGNEQFF.

This rearrangement joins TRBV7-2 to TRBJ2-7; 7 bases are shared with TRBD1. The V gene end was trimmed by 1 base and the J gene end by 3 bases; junction bases not matched to a gene: 6. CDR1 and CDR2 from the germline V gene are SGHTA and FQGNSA. CDR3 size: 15 residues. The CDR3 sequence is CASSLGRGSDYEQYF. The CDR3 coding sequence is TGTGCCAGCAGCTTAGGCAGGGGGTCGGACTACGAGCAGTACTTC.